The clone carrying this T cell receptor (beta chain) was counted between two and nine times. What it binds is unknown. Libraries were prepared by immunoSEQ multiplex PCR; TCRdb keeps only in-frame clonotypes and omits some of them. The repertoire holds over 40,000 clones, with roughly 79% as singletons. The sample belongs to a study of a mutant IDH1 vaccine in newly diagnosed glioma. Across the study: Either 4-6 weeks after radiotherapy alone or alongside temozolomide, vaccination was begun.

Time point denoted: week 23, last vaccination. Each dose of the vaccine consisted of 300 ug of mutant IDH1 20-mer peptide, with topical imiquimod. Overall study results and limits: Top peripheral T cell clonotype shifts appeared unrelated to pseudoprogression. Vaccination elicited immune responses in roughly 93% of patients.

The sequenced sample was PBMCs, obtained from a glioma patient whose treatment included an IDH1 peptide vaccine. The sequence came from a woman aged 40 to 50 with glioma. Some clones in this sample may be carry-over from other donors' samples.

The CDR3 sequence: CASSPSGYSTDTQYF. CDR3 DNA sequence: TGTGCCAGCAGCCCGTCGGGGTACTCCACAGATACGCAGTATTTT. This sequence joins TRBV5-4 and TRBJ2-3; tentative D call: TRBD2 (5 bases). The V end lost 4 bases, the J end lost 2 bases, and 14 bases lay between the germline ends. This CDR3 contains 15 residues. Germline CDR1 is SGHNT and CDR2 is YYREEE (reference sequence).